The 9 T cell receptor beta chains given below trace back to one sample, sequenced in a study of blood T cell repertoires in COVID-19. Repertoires were generated with immunoSEQ multiplex PCR, while TCRdb's copy carries only in-frame clones and drops some. The sample has 380,000 or so clones, more than 75% seen once. The sequenced material came from peripheral blood. Receptor source: a human donor with acute or convalescent COVID-19. The donor label of this sample is uncertain.

In its sample, this clone was seen once. This CDR3 reads CASSKGQGVYEQYF. CDR3 nucleotide sequence: TGTGCCAGCAGCAAGGGACAGGGGGTCTACGAGCAGTACTTC. The chain employs TRBV21-1 and TRBJ2-7; TRBD1, as called in the table, went unchecked against the DNA. TRBV21-1 is an annotated pseudogene. The CDR3 length is 14 residues.

The rearrangement uses TRBV7-2 and TRBJ1-3; no firm D call. Germline values: CDR1 SGHTA, CDR2 FQGNSA. Trimming cost V 0 bases and J 2 bases, with 8 bases left between them. The CDR3 contains 15 residues. CDR3 nucleotides: TGTGCCAGCAGCTTAGCCCCGGGGACTGGAAACACCATATATTTT. Translating gives CASSLAPGTGNTIYF.

The chain is built from TRBV6-2 or TRBV6-3 and TRBJ2-7; 8 bases align to TRBD2. Germline values: CDR1 MNHEY, CDR2 SVGEGT. This CDR3 has 14 residues. The junction had 7 bases not matched to a gene; V was cut back by 6 bases and J by 3 bases. CDR3: CASSLRGGSYEQYF. CDR3 bases: TGTGCCAGCAGCCTACGGGGGGGCAGCTACGAGCAGTACTTC.

This clone was seen a handful of times. This chain connects TRBV3-1 (or the pseudogene TRBV3-2) to TRBJ1-6; 7 bases align to TRBD1. Trimming took 7 bases from V and 6 from J; bases not matched to a gene: 6. The CDR3 has 14 amino acids. Germline V CDR1 and CDR2: LGHDT, YNNKEL (reference sequence). The CDR3 region is CASNRQGRNSPLHF. CDR3 DNA sequence: TGTGCCAGCAACCGACAGGGCCGTAATTCACCCCTCCACTTT.

As DNA, the CDR3 is TGTGCCAGCAGCTTTTCGCGGACTAGCGGGAATAATGAGCAGTTCTTC. Translating gives CASSFSRTSGNNEQFF. This chain uses TRBV5-4 with TRBJ2-1; 12 positions agree with TRBD2. V was clipped by 2 bases and J by 7 bases; unmatched bases: 7. The CDR3 sequence is 16 residues long. CDR1 is SGHNT, CDR2 YYREEE, per germline (reference sequence).

The chain is built from TRBV19 and TRBJ1-2, with D hard to call. The CDR3 has 13 residues. Per germline, CDR1 LNHDA and CDR2 SQIVND (reference sequence). V lost 3 bases and J lost 4, with 9 bases in between. The CDR3 reads CASSIATSYGYTF. In DNA, the CDR3 is TGTGCCAGTAGTATTGCAACTTCCTATGGCTACACCTTC.

The chain carries TRBV5-1 and TRBJ2-5, with D perhaps matching TRBD2 (6 bases). Germline CDR1 is SGHRS and CDR2 is YFSETQ. Trimming cost V 7 bases and J 0 bases, with 10 bases left between them. CDR3 length equals 13 residues. CDR3: CASGLIYQETQYF. Written as DNA, the CDR3 is TGCGCCAGCGGACTAATATACCAAGAGACCCAGTACTTC. Full variable domain (remainder filled in from reference TRBV5-1 and TRBJ2-5): KAGVTQTPRYLIKTRGQQVTLSCSPISGHRSVSWYQQTPGQGLQFLFEYFSETQRNKGNFPGRFSGRQFSNSRSEMNVSTLELGDSALYLCASGLIYQETQYFGPGTRLLVL.

The V call is TRBV3-1 (or the pseudogene TRBV3-2), the J call TRBJ1-1; D call uncertain. This CDR3 is 15 amino acids long. Germline-derived CDR1 and CDR2 are LGHDT and YNNKEL (reference sequence). V shed 4 bases and J shed 2 bases, with 14 bases lying between them. The CDR3 here is CASSRVGRPNTEAFF. CDR3 sequence (DNA): TGTGCCAGCAGCCGCGTTGGGCGTCCTAACACTGAAGCTTTCTTT.

The rearrangement uses TRBV18 and TRBJ1-1; maybe TRBD1 (6 bases). With 4 bases removed from V and 6 bases from J, the gap between germline ends came to 15 bases. The CDR3 extends over 14 amino acids. Germline V CDR1 and CDR2: KGHSH, LQKENI. Here the CDR3 reads CASSREQGVAEAFF. CDR3 nucleotide sequence: TGTGCCAGCTCACGAGAACAGGGAGTCGCTGAAGCTTTCTTT.